Included here is one TCR beta chain sequence, with context. Its binding antigen is unknown. Base qualities are not at hand, and no much larger clone is one base apart. V lost 4 bases and J lost 8 bases, and the count of bases not matched to a germline gene is 8. The germline V gene yields SGHRS for CDR1 and YFSETQ for CDR2. The cysteine opens and the phenylalanine closes a CDR3 of 14 amino acids. The read is trimmed to its CDR3 DNA, 42 bases read in frame from base 1. TCR-beta CDR3 regions were amplified from genomic DNA by a two-step multiplex PCR, with the second step adding Illumina-compatible adaptors. TCR-beta immunosequencing was carried out on an Illumina platform through the commercial immunoSEQ service. On the authors' methods: Two measures summarised the repertoires: productive clonality, and Top 10 Clones, meaning the percentage of T-cell templates coming from the ten most frequent sequences. Values of productive clonality ranged from 0 to 1, with a monoclonal population indicated by a value of 1. Sequences comprising at least 0.1% of tumour T-cell templates but absent from matched non-adjacent lung were defined as tumour-associated clones and were identified via log10 scatter plots. Analyses were done in GraphPad Prism7 and R, with Student's t-tests for two-group comparisons, ANOVA for stages, and linear regression for relationships. This is the immuneACCESS table as TCRdb keeps it, with only in-frame sequences that have V and J called. A part of the clones is gone; compared with another copy, unresolved V genes explain less than half, and the rest is unexplained. The V and J calls and clone size were taken over from that table, and D and trimming were inferred from the DNA. Counted in this sample were 15,000 or so clones; around 80% of them appeared once. 9% to 10% of the sample lies in the top ten.

The entry originates in a study of immune cell composition in non-small cell lung cancer (dated by TCRdb to 2016 to 2017). About the study as a whole: Histologic subtype was assigned using H&E plus p63, CK5, Napsin A and TTF-1 immunohistochemistry, mainly lung adenocarcinoma or squamous cell carcinoma. Adaptive Biotechnologies TCR-beta sequencing was carried out on some 35 paired NSCLC tumour and non-adjacent lung specimens, as well as on roughly 26 tumour-only specimens. In supplementary cohort #1, which comprised more than eight lung adenocarcinoma cases, paired tumour/lung TCR-beta sequencing was performed and TIL populations were generated so that tumour reactivity could be assessed. Several tumour specimens with TCR-beta data were rare histological subtypes and were excluded from the subtype comparisons. What the authors observed across the whole study: No significant correlation was found between tumour TCR-beta clonality and smoking pack-years. Across around 10 adenocarcinoma cases, TIL tumour reactivity correlated strongly with maximal tumour-associated clone frequency but not with overall clonality. The reactivity cohort was only about ten cases, and tumour-reactive clones were not shown to share sequences with the dominant in vivo tumour-associated clones. Nearly half of NSCLC cases had tumour-associated clones >0.5%, with approximately 76% of squamous carcinomas showing such clones compared with about 31% of adenocarcinomas.

Non-adjacent lung tissue from the same patient, taken as far from the tumour as possible and at least 3 cm away, was used for the normal lung samples. Genomic DNA was isolated with the QIAamp DNA kit from frozen aliquots of single-cell suspensions that had not been sorted. Tissues were received within 2 hours of resection and processed immediately into single-cell suspensions. Tissue was mechanically dissociated and enzymatically digested with DNase I, collagenase I and hyaluronidase for roughly 32 minutes at 37 °C, then filtered and RBC-lysed. The same data also went into a second study, on CD4 T cells in lung cancer. Taken from the second paper: In the study, blood T cells of NSCLC patients were screened for responses to candidate mutation-encoded neoepitopes, and neoantigen-specific CD4+ T-cell clones and TCRs were isolated. Tumor and non-adjacent lung tissue were obtained from several patients undergoing curative-intent resections for stage I-III non-small cell lung cancer. Aged 60 to 69 when blood was donated, the resected patients, most of whom were former smokers, had either lung adenocarcinoma or squamous cell carcinoma. Treatments received by the patients before blood donation included platinum chemotherapy, and some patients received nivolumab or pembrolizumab. Rather than memory responses to the cancer, some blood-derived responses might reflect cross-reactivity or in vitro priming of naive T cells. The frequency of neoantigen-specific clonotypes in tumor resections, non-adjacent lung and cultured T-cell products was followed using TCRB deep sequencing. TCRB sequence data were analyzed using the kit provider's software, and tumor enrichment of clonotype templates was assessed with Fisher's exact test.

The rearranged segments are TRBV5-1 and TRBJ1-4, and TRBD1 matches 7 of the central bases. The specimen sequenced was non-adjacent lung tissue. The origin of this receptor is a human donor with non-small cell lung cancer. The CDR3 amino acid sequence is: CASSETGRGEKLFF. In nucleotide form, the sequence is TGCGCCAGCAGCGAGACAGGGCGGGGCGAAAAACTGTTTTTT.